The next 17 T cell receptor beta chains were all read from a single sample in a study of glioma-infiltrating T cells after dendritic cell vaccination. The time point is: after dendritic cell vaccination, including at tumor progression/relapse. Generated by immunoSEQ multiplex PCR, the TCRdb table keeps only in-frame clones and is missing some. The sample contains under 130,000 clones, around 91% of which appear only once. Sequencing was performed on blood, taken after dendritic cell vaccination. The receptors originated from a human donor with glioblastoma.

The chain links TRBV27 to TRBJ1-1; no clear D gene. The CDR3 has 15 amino acids. CDR1 is MNHEY and CDR2 is SMNVEV in the germline V gene (reference sequence). The ends were cut back, 5 bases at V and 4 bases at J, with 17 bases in the middle. CDR3 in amino acids: CASSPMRHEVTEAFF. CDR3 sequence (DNA): TGTGCCAGCAGTCCTATGAGACACGAAGTCACTGAAGCTTTCTTT.

The rearrangement links TRBV7-6 to TRBJ2-2; 9 bases align to TRBD2. The trim removed 5 bases at V and 4 bases at J, leaving 11 bases unmatched. CDR3 size: 17 residues. Germline V gene lookup returns CDR1 SGHVS and CDR2 FNYEAQ. The CDR3 bases are TGTGCCAGCAGCGGTAGCGGGAGTATTATAGTCACCGGGGAGCTGTTTTTT. Encoded protein: CASSGSGSIIVTGELFF.

The J gene is TRBJ1-2, the V gene TRBV5-1, with D maybe TRBD1 (6 bases). The V gene's germline CDR1 is SGHRS and CDR2 YFSETQ. This CDR3 is 14 amino acids long. The V end was cut by 4 bases, the J end by 6 bases, with 16 bases between. CDR3 sequence reads: CASSLNGGADGYTF. The DNA for the CDR3 is TGCGCCAGCAGCCTCAACGGGGGGGCTGATGGCTACACCTTC.

The table lists this clone with a count of one. The J gene is TRBJ2-5, the V gene TRBV2; TRBD1 might be the D (5 bases). The CDR3 sequence is 13 residues long. Per germline, CDR1 SNHLY and CDR2 FYNNEI. V was pared by 8 bases and J by 5 bases, with 15 bases between. Written as DNA, the CDR3 is TGTGCCAGCGGCCCAGGGCCGGTGGAGACCCAGTACTTC. As protein: CASGPGPVETQYF.

The V gene is TRBV7-9, the J gene TRBJ1-4, with unresolved D. The CDR3 loop spans 15 amino acids. CDR1 is SEHNR and CDR2 is FQNEAQ in the germline V gene (reference sequence). Trimming pared 5 bases from V and 4 bases from J, leaving 14 bases between. In DNA, the CDR3 is TGTGCCAGCAGCGTCGGGATCGGAGATAATGAAAAACTGTTTTTT. Its protein product is CASSVGIGDNEKLFF.

This sequence joins TRBV4-1 and TRBJ2-7; D may be TRBD1 (6 bases). This CDR3 region has 16 residues. Trimming took 1 base from V and 0 from J, leaving 13 bases between them. The germline V gene has CDR1 MGHRA and CDR2 YSYEKL. CDR3 coding DNA: TGCGCCAGCAGCCAAGCCCCAGGGGAAGTCTCCTACGAGCAGTACTTC. Protein sequence: CASSQAPGEVSYEQYF.

The chain employs TRBV7-9 and TRBJ2-2; D unclear. This CDR3 is 19 amino acids long. From germline, CDR1 is SEHNR and CDR2 FQNEAQ (reference sequence). Trimming cost V 5 bases and J 0 bases, with 22 bases left between them. CDR3 in DNA: TGTGCCAGCAGCCCCCCTCCCAGCCGTACAGAAACGAACACCGGGGAGCTGTTTTTT. The encoded protein is CASSPPPSRTETNTGELFF.

A remark on this clone: A junction end diverges from the germline sequence, so it may reflect a read error. The chain has TRBV6-4 and TRBJ2-3; 9 bases line up with TRBD2. The CDR3 is 15 residues long. From germline, CDR1 is MRHNA and CDR2 SNTAGT. The DNA of the CDR3 is TGTGCCGGCAGTGTGGCGGGGGGGGGCACAGATACGCAGTATTTT. Translation gives CAGSVAGGGTDTQYF.

This clone was found once. The V and J genes are TRBV5-8 and TRBJ2-5, with TRBD1 matching over 7 bases. Germline lookup yields CDR1 SGHTS and CDR2 YDEGEE. The CDR3 is made up of 14 amino acids. The J segment lost 3 bases and the V segment lost 4 bases, leaving 6 bases of the junction unmatched. The CDR3 region is CASSPGQRKETQYF. Written as DNA, the CDR3 is TGTGCCAGCAGCCCGGGACAGAGAAAAGAGACCCAGTACTTC.

The CDR3 here is CASSIETSTDTQYF. The CDR3, as DNA: TGTGCCAGTAGTATTGAGACTAGCACAGATACGCAGTATTTT. The rearrangement links TRBV19 to TRBJ2-3; D gene unclear. Germline V lookup: CDR1 LNHDA, CDR2 SQIVND (reference sequence). This CDR3 spans 14 amino acids. V lost 3 bases and J lost 0, with 7 bases in between.

The chain couples TRBV7-9 to TRBJ2-3; 7 bases match TRBD2. This CDR3 comprises 15 residues. The germline gives CDR1 SEHNR, CDR2 FQNEAQ (reference sequence). With 5 bases clipped from V and 5 bases from J, the junction kept 10 bases outside the gene matches. The CDR3 region has the DNA TGTGCCAGCAGCCATCTTCGCGGGGGAGTAGATACGCAGTATTTT. This translates into CASSHLRGGVDTQYF.

This clone was recorded a few times. The V and J genes are TRBV4-1 and TRBJ2-5, with 9 bases aligning to TRBD2. The tail of the sequence fits TRBJ2-7 better, so the J call may be wrong. The CDR3 length is 15 residues. Germline CDR1 is MGHRA and CDR2 is YSYEKL. The CDR3 DNA follows: TGCGCCAGCAGCCAAGAAGATAGCGGGGGATACGAGCAGTACTTC. Translation gives CASSQEDSGGYEQYF.

About this clone itself: The sample carries other DNA sequences with the same CDR3. CDR3 amino acids: CASSLMAGSNQPQHF. CDR3 in DNA: TGCGCCAGCAGCTTAATGGCGGGGAGCAATCAGCCCCAGCATTTT. The chain has TRBV5-1 and TRBJ1-5; D unclear. The CDR3 totals 15 residues. Trimming took off 2 bases at V and 1 base at J, with 10 bases between the two ends. CDR1 is SGHRS, CDR2 YFSETQ, per germline.

V gene TRBV7-6 combines with J gene TRBJ2-7; TRBD1 is a possible D gene (5 bases). Germline-derived CDR1 and CDR2 are SGHVS and FNYEAQ. CDR3 length: 14 residues. V was clipped by 6 bases and J by 3 bases, with 15 bases between them. In nucleotides, the CDR3 is TGTGCCAGCAGAAGACTCGGACACTTCTACGAGCAGTACTTC. Translating gives CASRRLGHFYEQYF. The complete variable domain, with remaining parts taken from reference TRBV7-6 and TRBJ2-7, reads GAGVSQSPRYKVTKRGQDVALRCDPISGHVSLYWYRQALGQGPEFLTYFNYEAQQDKSGLPNDRFSAERPEGSISTLTIQRTEQRDSAMYRCASRRLGHFYEQYFGPGTRLTVT.

In regard to this clone: Other DNA sequences in this specimen translate into the identical CDR3. This chain uses TRBV30 with TRBJ1-6; no reliable D call. With 1 base removed from V and 7 bases from J, the gap between germline ends came to 11 bases. The CDR3 has 14 residues. Germline lookup yields CDR1 GTSNPN and CDR2 SVGIG (reference sequence). The CDR3 region has the DNA TGTGCCTGGAGTGCGGGGATTAAAAATTCACCCCTCCACTTT. It specifies CAWSAGIKNSPLHF.

This clone was seen only once. The chain recombines TRBV2 with TRBJ2-3; 7 positions agree with TRBD2. The V gene end was trimmed by 9 bases and the J gene end by 3 bases; junction bases not matched to a gene: 6. The CDR3 has 13 amino acids. Germline assignment: CDR1 SNHLY and CDR2 FYNNEI. The CDR3 protein is CASQDGRTDTQYF. As DNA, the CDR3 is TGTGCCAGTCAGGACGGGAGGACAGATACGCAGTATTTT. The full variable domain, with the rest looked up from reference TRBV2 and TRBJ2-3, is EPEVTQTPSHQVTQMGQEVILRCVPISNHLYFYWYRQILGQKVEFLVSFYNNEISEKSEIFDDQFSVERPDGSNFTLKIRSTKLEDSAMYFCASQDGRTDTQYFGPGTRLTVL.

The chain employs TRBV5-4 and TRBJ1-4; D might be TRBD1 (5 bases). With 0 bases removed from V and 7 bases from J, the gap between germline ends came to 13 bases. This CDR3 spans 15 amino acids. Germline assignment: CDR1 SGHNT and CDR2 YYREEE (reference sequence). As DNA, the CDR3 is TGTGCCAGCAGCTTGGGGCAGGGCCCGGGTGAAAAACTGTTTTTT. Residues: CASSLGQGPGEKLFF.